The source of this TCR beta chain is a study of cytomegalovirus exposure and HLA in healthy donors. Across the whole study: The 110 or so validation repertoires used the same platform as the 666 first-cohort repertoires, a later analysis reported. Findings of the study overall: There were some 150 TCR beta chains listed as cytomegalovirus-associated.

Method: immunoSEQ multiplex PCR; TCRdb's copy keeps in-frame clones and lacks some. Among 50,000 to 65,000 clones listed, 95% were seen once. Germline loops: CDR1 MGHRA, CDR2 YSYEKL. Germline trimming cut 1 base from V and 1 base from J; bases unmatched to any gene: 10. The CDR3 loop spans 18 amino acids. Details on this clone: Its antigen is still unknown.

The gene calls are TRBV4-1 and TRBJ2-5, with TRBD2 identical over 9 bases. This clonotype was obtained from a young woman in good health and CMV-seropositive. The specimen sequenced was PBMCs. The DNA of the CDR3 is TGCGCCAGCAGCCAAGGTTTAGGGGCGGGACTAGCCCAAGAGACCCAGTACTTC. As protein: CASSQGLGAGLAQETQYF.